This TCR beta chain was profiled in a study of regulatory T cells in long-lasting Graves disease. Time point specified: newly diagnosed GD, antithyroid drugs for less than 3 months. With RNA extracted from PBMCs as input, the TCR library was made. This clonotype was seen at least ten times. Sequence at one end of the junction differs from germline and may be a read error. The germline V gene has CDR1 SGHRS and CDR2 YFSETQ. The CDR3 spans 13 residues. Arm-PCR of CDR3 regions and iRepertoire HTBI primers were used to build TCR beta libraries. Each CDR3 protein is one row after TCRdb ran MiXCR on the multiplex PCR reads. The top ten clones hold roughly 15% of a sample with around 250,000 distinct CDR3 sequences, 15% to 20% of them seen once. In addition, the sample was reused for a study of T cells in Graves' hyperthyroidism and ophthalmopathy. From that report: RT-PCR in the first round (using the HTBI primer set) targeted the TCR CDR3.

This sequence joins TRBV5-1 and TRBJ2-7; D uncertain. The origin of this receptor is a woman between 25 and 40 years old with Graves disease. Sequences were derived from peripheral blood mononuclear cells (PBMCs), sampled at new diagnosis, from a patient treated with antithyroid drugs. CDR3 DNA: TGTGCCAGCAGCTTGATGGACGCCGGGGAGCAGTACTTC. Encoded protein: CASSLMDAGEQYF.